The clone carrying this T cell receptor (beta chain) was detected a few times. The data were obtained in a study of blood T cell repertoires in COVID-19. Here immunoSEQ multiplex PCR was the method, and the copy in TCRdb shows in-frame clones only, minus some. The sample records 90,000 to 140,000 clones, roughly 85% being singletons. Material for sequencing was peripheral blood. The clonotype was recovered from an elderly woman with acute or convalescent COVID-19.

Written as DNA, the CDR3 is TGTGCCAGCAGTACGGTCCCCAATGGGGAGCTGTTTTTT. Translated: CASSTVPNGELFF. The chain links TRBV2 to TRBJ2-2, with D unclear. V shed 5 bases and J shed 8 bases, with 12 bases lying between them. CDR1 and CDR2 (germline): SNHLY, FYNNEI. The CDR3 totals 13 residues.